The rows below give T cell receptor beta chains drawn from one sample of a study of blood T cell repertoires in COVID-19. TCRdb keeps only in-frame clones here, not all; method: immunoSEQ multiplex PCR. The sample has 93,000 or so clones; 87% are singletons. The sample taken for sequencing was peripheral blood. The receptors originated from a man aged 45-60 years in a cohort sampled during active COVID-19. The CDR3 runs from the conserved cysteine through the conserved F or W.

j_gene | v_gene | CDR3aa
TRBJ2-5 | TRBV5-4 | CASSLDFGGQETQYF
TRBJ1-2 | TRBV20-1 | CSAREAHGYTF
TRBJ2-6 | TRBV18 | CASSPVAGGYSGANVLTF
TRBJ1-6 | TRBV15 | CATSSDGRGSPLHF
TRBJ2-5 | TRBV3-1/TRBV3-2 | CASSQEGGSETQYF
TRBJ2-4 | TRBV12-3/TRBV12-4 | CASSSMSSVQYF
TRBJ2-3 | TRBV6-5 | CASSLAGGHTQYF
TRBJ2-5 | TRBV14 | CASSPGPQETQYF
TRBJ2-3 | TRBV11-3 | CASSFRAGKDTQYF
TRBJ2-1 | TRBV19 | CASSWDSSYNEQFF
TRBJ1-5 | TRBV5-6 | CASSLRQARNQPQHF
TRBJ2-5 | TRBV10-3 | CATRTSGGQETQYF
TRBJ2-5 | TRBV4-3 | CASSQDWGPQETQYF
TRBJ1-3 | TRBV6-5 | CASTGSSGNTIYF
TRBJ1-3 | TRBV5-1 | CASSSQPDRGTSKTSSGNTIYF
TRBJ2-2 | TRBV10-3 | CAIRLAGTGELFF
TRBJ1-1 | TRBV5-4 | CASSTATGEDTEAFF
TRBJ1-1 | TRBV6-2/TRBV6-3 | CASSSTGIEAFF
TRBJ1-3 | TRBV5-4 | CASSPSRGAGNTIYF
TRBJ1-4 | TRBV6-1 | CASSEGGSRTSLFF
TRBJ2-4 | TRBV18 | CASSGGTGLAKNIQYF
TRBJ2-5 | TRBV11-3 | CASSDPGQGRQETQYF
TRBJ2-5 | TRBV5-5 | CASSPSQETQYF
TRBJ2-5 | TRBV7-3 | CASSIDREETQYF
TRBJ2-5 | TRBV20-1 | CSASGGQGTSQETQYF
TRBJ2-5 | TRBV27 | CASSLRRDRGSETQYF
TRBJ2-3 | TRBV6-2/TRBV6-3 | CASSPTGTDTQYF
TRBJ1-1 | TRBV27 | CASSFLRRDRGNTEAFF
TRBJ1-3 | TRBV6-6 | CASTEGGSGNTIYF
TRBJ2-3 | TRBV7-2 | CASSLVRGDTDTQYF
TRBJ1-2 | TRBV5-4 | CASSLGGRQGEGYTF
TRBJ1-5 | TRBV6-5 | CASSSDRVRHQPQHF
TRBJ1-2 | TRBV2 | CASKVDSWGYTF
TRBJ2-1 | TRBV24-1 | CAVAKTAYNEQFF
TRBJ2-3 | TRBV4-1 | CASSQEQARTDTQYF
TRBJ1-2 | TRBV6-5 | CASTQPGYGYTF
TRBJ2-2 | TRBV7-8 | CASSSTRQGRELFF
TRBJ1-3 | TRBV5-1 | CASSLTGTGSGNTIYF
TRBJ1-2 | TRBV5-6 | CASSLQGLKEYGYTF
TRBJ2-1 | TRBV7-9 | CASSVDSYNEQFF
TRBJ1-1 | TRBV3-1/TRBV3-2 | CASRRGTGEAFF
TRBJ2-7 | TRBV3-1/TRBV3-2 | CASSQPGQGSSYEQYF
TRBJ1-1 | TRBV6-5 | CASSPRGRTEAFF
TRBJ2-5 | TRBV6-2/TRBV6-3 | CASSKERGGRVWQETQYF
TRBJ2-5 | TRBV5-1 | CASSFPGVETQYF
TRBJ2-1 | TRBV21-1 | CASSKWRGQGALDEQFF
TRBJ1-2 | TRBV6-5 | CASSYGQGRGYTF
TRBJ2-2 | TRBV29-1 | CSVRTDSTNTGELFF
TRBJ1-6 | TRBV6-5 | CASSYFGDNSPLHF
TRBJ1-1 | TRBV18 | CASSSPTGRNTEAFF
TRBJ1-1 | TRBV5-5 | CASSITGMNTEAFF
TRBJ2-1 | TRBV12-5 | CASGLIQGYFVNEQFF
TRBJ2-1 | TRBV3-1/TRBV3-2 | CASSQAAGGNEQFF
TRBJ1-3 | TRBV6-1 | CASSEAGPGNTIYF
TRBJ2-6 | TRBV10-3 | CASAGGGWSGANVLTF
TRBJ2-5 | TRBV5-1 | CASSSGLAGGVPLQETQYF
TRBJ1-2 | TRBV9 | CASSVVSSGGRGYTF
TRBJ2-6 | TRBV3-1/TRBV3-2 | CASSQGRSGANVLTF